This section outlines one T cell receptor beta chain sequence together with its context. The data were taken from a study of blood T cell repertoires in COVID-19. The germline V gene has CDR1 PRHDT and CDR2 FYEKMQ (reference sequence). Trimming at V came to 4 bases and at J to 8 bases, leaving 13 bases not matched to a gene. The CDR3 contains 15 residues. The method was immunoSEQ multiplex PCR; TCRdb's version includes in-frame clones alone and lacks a portion of them. The sample contains about 130,000 clones, about 80% of which appear only once. The gene calls are TRBV13 and TRBJ1-2, with TRBD1 matching 7 bases. The source is a human donor in a cohort sampled during active COVID-19. The sample comprised peripheral blood. DNA for the CDR3: TGTGCCAGCAGCTCATGGCGGATTTTGGGACAGGGCTACACCTTC. This translates into CASSSWRILGQGYTF. The full variable domain, in which reference TRBV13 and TRBJ1-2 provide the parts outside the CDR3, is AAGVIQSPRHLIKEKRETATLKCYPIPRHDTVYWYQQGPGQDPQFLISFYEKMQSDKGSIPDRFSAQQFSDYHSELNMSSLELGDSALYFCASSSWRILGQGYTFGSGTRLTVV.